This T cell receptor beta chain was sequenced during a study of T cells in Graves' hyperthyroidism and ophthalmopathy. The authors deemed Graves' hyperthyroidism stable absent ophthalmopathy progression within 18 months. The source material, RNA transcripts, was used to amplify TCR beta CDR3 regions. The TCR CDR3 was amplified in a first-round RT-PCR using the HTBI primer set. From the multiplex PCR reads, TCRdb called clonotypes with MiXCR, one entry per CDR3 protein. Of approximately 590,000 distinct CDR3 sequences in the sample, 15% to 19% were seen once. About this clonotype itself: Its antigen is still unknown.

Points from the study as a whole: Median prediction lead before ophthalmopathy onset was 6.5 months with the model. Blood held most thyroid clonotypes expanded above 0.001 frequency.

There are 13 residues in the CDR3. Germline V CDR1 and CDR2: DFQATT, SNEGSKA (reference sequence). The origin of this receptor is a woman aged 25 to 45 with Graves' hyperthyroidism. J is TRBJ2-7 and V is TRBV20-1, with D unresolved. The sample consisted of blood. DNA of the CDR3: TGCAGCGTTTCTTCCCCGAGCTCCTACGAGCAGTACTTC. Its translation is CSVSSPSSYEQYF.